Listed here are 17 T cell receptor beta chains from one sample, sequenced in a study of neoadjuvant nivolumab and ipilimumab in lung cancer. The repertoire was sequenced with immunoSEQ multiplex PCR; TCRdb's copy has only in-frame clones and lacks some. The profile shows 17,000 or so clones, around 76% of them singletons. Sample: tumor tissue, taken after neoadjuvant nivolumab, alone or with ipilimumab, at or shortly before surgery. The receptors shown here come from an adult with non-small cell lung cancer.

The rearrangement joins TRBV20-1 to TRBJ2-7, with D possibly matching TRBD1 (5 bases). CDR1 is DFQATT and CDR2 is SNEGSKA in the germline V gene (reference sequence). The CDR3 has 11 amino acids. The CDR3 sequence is CSPHDSYEQYF. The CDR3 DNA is TGCAGCCCCCACGACAGCTACGAGCAGTACTTC.

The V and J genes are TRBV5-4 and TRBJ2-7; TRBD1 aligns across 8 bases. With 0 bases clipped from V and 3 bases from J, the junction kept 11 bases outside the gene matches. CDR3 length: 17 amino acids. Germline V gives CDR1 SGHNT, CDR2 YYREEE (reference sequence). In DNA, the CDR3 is TGTGCCAGCAGCTTGGATCCCCAGGGGGCGAGGGGCTACGAGCAGTACTTC. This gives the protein CASSLDPQGARGYEQYF.

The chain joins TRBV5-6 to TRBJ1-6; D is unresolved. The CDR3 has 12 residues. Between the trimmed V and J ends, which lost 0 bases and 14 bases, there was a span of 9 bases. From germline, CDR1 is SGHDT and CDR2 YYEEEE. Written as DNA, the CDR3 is TGTGCCAGCAGCTTGGGAATTGGAGCCCTCCACTTT. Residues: CASSLGIGALHF.

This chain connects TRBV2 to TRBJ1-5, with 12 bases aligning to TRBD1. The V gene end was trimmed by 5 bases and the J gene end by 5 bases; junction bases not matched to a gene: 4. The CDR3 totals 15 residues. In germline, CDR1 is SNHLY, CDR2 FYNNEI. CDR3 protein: CASSMGQGAYQPQHF. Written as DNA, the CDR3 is TGTGCCAGCAGTATGGGACAGGGGGCCTATCAGCCCCAGCATTTT.

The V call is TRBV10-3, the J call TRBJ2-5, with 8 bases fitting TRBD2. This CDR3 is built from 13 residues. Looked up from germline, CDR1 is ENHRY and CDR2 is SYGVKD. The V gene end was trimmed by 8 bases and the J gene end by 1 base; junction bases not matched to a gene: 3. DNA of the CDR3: TGTGCCATCGGCGGGGGGATCCAAGAGACCCAGTACTTC. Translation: CAIGGGIQETQYF.

The CDR3 nucleotides are TGTGCCAGCAGCGTAGAAGTAGGGCTTGGCTACACCTTC. Protein: CASSVEVGLGYTF. The V gene is TRBV9, the J gene TRBJ1-2; D ambiguous. The V end was cut by 0 bases, the J end by 7 bases, with 10 bases between. This CDR3 contains 13 residues. In germline, CDR1 is SGDLS, CDR2 YYNGEE.

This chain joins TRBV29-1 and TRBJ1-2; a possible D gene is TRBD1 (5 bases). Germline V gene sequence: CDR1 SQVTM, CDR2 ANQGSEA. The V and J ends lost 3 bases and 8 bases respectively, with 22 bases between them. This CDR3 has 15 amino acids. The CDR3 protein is CSVELSRRDGEGYTF. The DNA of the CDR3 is TGCAGCGTTGAGCTCAGTAGACGGGACGGGGAAGGCTACACCTTC.

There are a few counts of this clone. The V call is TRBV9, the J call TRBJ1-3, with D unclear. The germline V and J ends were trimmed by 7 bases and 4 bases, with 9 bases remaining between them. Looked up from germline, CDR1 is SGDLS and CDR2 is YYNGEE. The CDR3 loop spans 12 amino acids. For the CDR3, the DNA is TGTGCCAGCGTTGGTGCGGGAAACACCATATATTTT. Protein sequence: CASVGAGNTIYF.

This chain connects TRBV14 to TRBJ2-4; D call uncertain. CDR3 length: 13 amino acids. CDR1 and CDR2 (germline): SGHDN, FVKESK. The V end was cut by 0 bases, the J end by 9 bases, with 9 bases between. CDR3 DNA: TGTGCCAGCAGCCAAGACTACCCGAGCATTCAGTACTTC. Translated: CASSQDYPSIQYF.

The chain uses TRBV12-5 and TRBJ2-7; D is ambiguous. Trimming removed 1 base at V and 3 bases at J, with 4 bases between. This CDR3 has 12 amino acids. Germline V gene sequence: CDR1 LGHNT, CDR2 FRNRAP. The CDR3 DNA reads TGTGCTAGTGGTTTGGGGGGCTACGAGCAGTACTTC. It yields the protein CASGLGGYEQYF.

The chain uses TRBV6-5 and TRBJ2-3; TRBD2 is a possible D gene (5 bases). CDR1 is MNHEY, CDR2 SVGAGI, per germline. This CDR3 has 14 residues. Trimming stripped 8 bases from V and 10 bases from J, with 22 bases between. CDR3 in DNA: TGTGCCAGCGTGGTTCTCTTAGGAGGCCATCCGCAGTATTTT. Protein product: CASVVLLGGHPQYF.

DNA for the CDR3: TGTGCCAGCAGCTTAGGGACATTCGCCAGGGGGCCCTACAATGAGCAGTTCTTC. This gives the protein CASSLGTFARGPYNEQFF. The V and J genes are TRBV11-1 and TRBJ2-1; 8 bases are shared with TRBD1. Per the germline V gene, CDR1 is SGHAT and CDR2 is FQDESV (reference sequence). This CDR3 is 18 amino acids long. V trimming: 1 base; J trimming: 2 bases; junction bases outside the gene matches: 10.

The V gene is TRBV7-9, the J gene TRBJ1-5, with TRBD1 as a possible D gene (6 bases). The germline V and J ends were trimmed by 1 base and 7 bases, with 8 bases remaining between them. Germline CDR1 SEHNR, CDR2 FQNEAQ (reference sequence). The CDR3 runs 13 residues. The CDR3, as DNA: TGTGCCAGCAGCTTAGAGGGGGACCAGCCCCAGCATTTT. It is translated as CASSLEGDQPQHF.

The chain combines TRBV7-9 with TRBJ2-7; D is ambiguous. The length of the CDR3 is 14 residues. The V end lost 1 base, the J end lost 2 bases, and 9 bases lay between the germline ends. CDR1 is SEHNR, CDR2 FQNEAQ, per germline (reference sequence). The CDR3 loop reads CASSLGGLTYEQYF. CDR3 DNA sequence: TGTGCCAGCAGCTTAGGGGGTCTGACCTACGAGCAGTACTTC.

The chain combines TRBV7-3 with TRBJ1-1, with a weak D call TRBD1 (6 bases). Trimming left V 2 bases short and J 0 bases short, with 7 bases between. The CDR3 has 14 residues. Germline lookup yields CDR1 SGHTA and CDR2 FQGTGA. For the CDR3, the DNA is TGTGCCAGCAGCTTAGCAGGGGTGAACACTGAAGCTTTCTTT. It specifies CASSLAGVNTEAFF.

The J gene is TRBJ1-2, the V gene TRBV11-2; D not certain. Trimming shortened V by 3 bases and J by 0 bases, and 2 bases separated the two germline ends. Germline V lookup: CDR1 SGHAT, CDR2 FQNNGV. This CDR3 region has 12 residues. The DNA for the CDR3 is TGTGCCAGCAGCTTCTCTAACTATGGCTACACCTTC. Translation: CASSFSNYGYTF.

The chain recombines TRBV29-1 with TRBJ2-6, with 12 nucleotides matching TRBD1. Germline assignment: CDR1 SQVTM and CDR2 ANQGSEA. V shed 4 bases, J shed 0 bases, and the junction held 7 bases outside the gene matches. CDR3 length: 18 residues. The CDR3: CSVAHGTGGLSGANVLTF. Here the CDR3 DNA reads TGCAGCGTTGCTCACGGGACAGGGGGCCTCTCTGGGGCCAACGTCCTGACTTTC.